The 31 T cell receptor beta chains reported below all come from one sample, sequenced in a study of T cell responses to AZD1222 COVID-19 vaccine. TCRdb keeps only in-frame clones here, not all; method: immunoSEQ multiplex PCR. This table holds 150,000 to 200,000 clones, around 92% found once. The sequences come from peripheral blood, collected on day 0 of AZD1222 vaccination. All receptors derive from an adult in good health.

The chain is built from TRBV7-9 and TRBJ1-4; a possible D gene is TRBD1 (5 bases). The germline V and J ends were trimmed by 5 bases and 0 bases, with 16 bases remaining between them. The CDR3 spans 17 residues. The germline V gene encodes CDR1 SEHNR and CDR2 FQNEAQ (reference sequence). CDR3 bases: TGTGCCAGCAGCCCCTGGGGCAGCCGAGCAACTAATGAAAAACTGTTTTTT. It codes for CASSPWGSRATNEKLFF.

The chain employs TRBV6-1 and TRBJ1-1; 9 bases are a match to TRBD1. CDR3 length: 19 residues. J was trimmed by 4 bases and V by 2 bases; bases with no gene match: 17. Germline V gene sequence: CDR1 MNHNS, CDR2 SASEGT. The CDR3 loop reads CASSERSGGWTGASTEAFF. CDR3 DNA: TGTGCCAGCAGTGAACGTAGTGGGGGATGGACAGGGGCGAGCACTGAAGCTTTCTTT.

This clone was observed once. The rearrangement links TRBV4-2 to TRBJ2-2; D is possibly TRBD2 (5 bases). Per germline, CDR1 LGHNA and CDR2 YNFKEQ. The CDR3 is made up of 14 amino acids. Deletions cut 4 bases from V and 6 bases from J, with 12 bases between. DNA for the CDR3: TGTGCCAGCAGCCTATACCGGGATTCCGGGGAGCTGTTTTTT. This translates into CASSLYRDSGELFF.

This clone was detected a few times. This chain links TRBV7-2 with TRBJ2-1; 10 bases are shared with TRBD2. Germline CDR1 reads SGHTA; CDR2 reads FQGNSA. The ends lost 1 base at V and 11 bases at J; junction bases unmatched: 8. CDR3 size: 15 residues. In DNA form, the CDR3 reads TGTGCCAGCAGCTTAGGGACTAGCGGAGTGCTTCAGCAGTTCTTC. Translated: CASSLGTSGVLQQFF. The variable domain in full, with the rest retrieved from reference TRBV7-2 and TRBJ2-1, is GAGVSQSPSNKVTEKGKDVELRCDPISGHTALYWYRQSLGQGLEFLIYFQGNSAPDKSGLPSDRFSAERTGGSVSTLTIQRTQQEDSAVYLCASSLGTSGVLQQFFGPGTRLTVL.

V usage is TRBV2 and J usage is TRBJ1-6; the D is unclear. The CDR3 consists of 15 residues. CDR1 and CDR2 from the germline V gene are SNHLY and FYNNEI. V lost 7 bases and J 3 bases, leaving 13 bases between the germline ends. The CDR3 DNA reads TGTGCCAGCAATGGGGAGGGAAACTATAATTCACCCCTCCACTTT. It yields the protein CASNGEGNYNSPLHF.

The table lists this clone with a count of one. The V and J genes are TRBV6-5 and TRBJ2-2, with D unclear. Between the trimmed V and J ends, which lost 3 bases and 0 bases, there was a span of 11 bases. Germline-derived CDR1 and CDR2 are MNHEY and SVGAGI. This CDR3 spans 16 amino acids. In nucleotides, the CDR3 is TGTGCCAGCAGTTATAGACGGGCCCCGAACACCGGGGAGCTGTTTTTT. It translates to CASSYRRAPNTGELFF.

This clone was picked up one time. The V and J genes are TRBV14 and TRBJ2-3; no reliable D call. This CDR3 comprises 14 residues. Germline V gives CDR1 SGHDN, CDR2 FVKESK. V lost 4 bases, J lost 0 bases, and 8 bases lay in between. CDR3 protein: CASSLRQSTDTQYF. The DNA of the CDR3 is TGTGCCAGCAGCCTCAGGCAGAGCACAGATACGCAGTATTTT.

This clone was seen only once. The chain recombines TRBV5-6 with TRBJ1-2; 7 bases fit TRBD1. The CDR3 is 16 amino acids. V shed 4 bases, J shed 8 bases, and the junction held 17 bases outside the gene matches. Germline V gene data show CDR1 as SGHDT and CDR2 as YYEEEE. The CDR3 DNA reads TGTGCCAGCAGCCCAGGGGGGGCACAGGAGTTGGGAGGCTACACCTTC. Its protein product is CASSPGGAQELGGYTF.

This clone was seen more than once but under ten times. The chain joins TRBV27 to TRBJ2-7; 8 nucleotides agree with TRBD1. Unmatched junction bases numbered 3, after V lost 6 bases and J lost 2 bases. The CDR3 has 13 residues. The germline V gene has CDR1 MNHEY and CDR2 SMNVEV (reference sequence). The CDR3 here is CASSRGQAYEQYF. DNA for the CDR3: TGTGCCAGCAGCCGGGGACAGGCCTACGAGCAGTACTTC.

This rearrangement joins TRBV6-5 to TRBJ2-7; TRBD1 aligns across 8 bases. The CDR3 is 15 amino acids. The germline V gene has CDR1 MNHEY and CDR2 SVGAGI. V trimming: 0 bases; J trimming: 2 bases; junction bases outside the gene matches: 3. CDR3 in DNA: TGTGCCAGCAGTTACTCGGGACAGGAACCCTACGAGCAGTACTTC. It is translated as CASSYSGQEPYEQYF.

This chain links TRBV5-1 with TRBJ2-1; 9 nucleotides agree with TRBD2. The V segment lost 5 bases and the J segment 9 bases; nucleotides outside the gene matches: 9. The CDR3 runs to 14 residues. Per the germline V gene, CDR1 is SGHRS and CDR2 is YFSETQ. CDR3 region: CASSSGTSTLEQFF. The CDR3 DNA reads as TGCGCCAGCAGTTCCGGGACTAGCACCCTTGAGCAGTTCTTC.

The V gene is TRBV5-6, the J gene TRBJ1-1; TRBD1 might be the D (6 bases). V lost 2 bases, J lost 2 bases, and 13 bases lay in between. The germline gives CDR1 SGHDT, CDR2 YYEEEE. This CDR3 spans 15 amino acids. CDR3 loop: CASSLQGPVNTEAFF. The DNA of the CDR3 is TGTGCCAGCAGCTTACAGGGACCGGTTAACACTGAAGCTTTCTTT.

The sample holds one count of this clone. The gene calls are TRBV5-1 and TRBJ1-6; D is undetermined. The CDR3 contains 15 residues. Germline CDR1 is SGHRS and CDR2 is YFSETQ. V dropped 3 bases and J dropped 5 bases, with 12 bases sitting between them. The CDR3 loop reads CASSSQNTNNSPLHF. The CDR3 nucleotides are TGCGCCAGCAGCTCGCAGAACACAAATAATTCACCCCTCCACTTT.

The chain uses TRBV30 and TRBJ2-1; 7 bases agree with TRBD2. V lost 0 bases and J lost 12; bases outside the gene matches: 8. The germline V gene encodes CDR1 GTSNPN and CDR2 SVGIG (reference sequence). The CDR3 runs 13 residues. The CDR3 sequence is CAWSVIYGGTQFF. The CDR3 region has the DNA TGTGCCTGGAGTGTAATCTACGGGGGGACGCAGTTCTTC.

The V gene is TRBV10-3, the J gene TRBJ1-2; no definite D call. Germline V gene lookup returns CDR1 ENHRY and CDR2 SYGVKD. Trimming removed 8 bases from V and 8 bases from J, with 6 bases in between. The CDR3 is 9 amino acids. The chain's CDR3 is CAIGEGYTF. The CDR3 DNA follows: TGTGCCATCGGGGAAGGCTACACCTTC.

The V and J genes are TRBV2 and TRBJ1-5; D is unresolved. The CDR3 spans 14 residues. The germline V and J ends were trimmed by 1 base and 6 bases, with 10 bases remaining between them. The germline CDR1 and CDR2 sequences are SNHLY and FYNNEI. CDR3 protein: CASSEEGRSQPQHF. The CDR3 nucleotides read TGTGCCAGCAGTGAAGAGGGCCGCAGTCAGCCCCAGCATTTT. Drawing the rest from reference TRBV2 and TRBJ1-5, the complete variable domain is EPEVTQTPSHQVTQMGQEVILRCVPISNHLYFYWYRQILGQKVEFLVSFYNNEISEKSEIFDDQFSVERPDGSNFTLKIRSTKLEDSAMYFCASSEEGRSQPQHFGDGTRLSIL.

The table lists this clone with a count of one. The V call is TRBV24-1, the J call TRBJ2-3; TRBD2 might be the D (7 bases). Germline V lookup: CDR1 KGHDR, CDR2 SFDVKD. The CDR3 runs 17 residues. The V gene lost 3 bases and the J gene lost 9 bases, with 24 bases spanning the gap. In nucleotides, the CDR3 is TGTGCCACCAGTGATCCCAGGGGAGGGGGAAGTTTGGAAACGCAGTATTTT. Translated: CATSDPRGGGSLETQYF.

The chain has TRBV3-1 (or the pseudogene TRBV3-2) and TRBJ1-1; maybe TRBD1 (5 bases). This CDR3 region has 15 residues. The V and J ends lost 5 bases and 7 bases respectively, with 20 bases between them. CDR1 and CDR2 from the germline V gene are LGHDT and YNNKEL (reference sequence). DNA of the CDR3: TGTGCCAGCAGCAACATACAGGAGTATAAGGGTGAAGCTTTCTTT. Protein product: CASSNIQEYKGEAFF.

V gene TRBV19 combines with J gene TRBJ1-1, with D unresolved. Per germline, CDR1 LNHDA and CDR2 SQIVND (reference sequence). The CDR3 runs 12 residues. V was clipped by 4 bases and J by 3 bases, with 6 bases between them. As DNA, the CDR3 is TGTGCCAGTAGTACGTCTTACACTGAAGCTTTCTTT. Amino acid sequence: CASSTSYTEAFF.

In DNA form, the CDR3 reads TGTGCCAGCCGCTGGGGAGTAAGCAATTCACCCCTCCACTTT. It translates to CASRWGVSNSPLHF. This sequence joins TRBV5-5 and TRBJ1-6; D uncertain. V gave up 7 bases and J gave up 7 bases, with 15 bases separating them. The CDR3 spans 14 residues. Germline V gene sequence: CDR1 SGHKS, CDR2 YYEKEE (reference sequence).

V gene TRBV7-8 combines with J gene TRBJ1-4; D remains unclear. CDR3 length equals 13 residues. Trimming took 6 bases from V and 6 from J, leaving 11 bases between them. The germline V gene encodes CDR1 SGHVS and CDR2 FQNEAQ. Written as DNA, the CDR3 is TGTGCCAGCAGGCAGATGGGGTATGAAAAACTGTTTTTT. Translated, it gives CASRQMGYEKLFF.

The chain carries TRBV15 and TRBJ2-1; TRBD1 might be the D (5 bases). The CDR3 is made up of 15 amino acids. Germline lookup yields CDR1 LNHNV and CDR2 YYDKDF (reference sequence). V was shortened by 2 bases and J by 3 bases, with 11 bases between the two germline ends. As DNA, the CDR3 is TGTGCCACCAGCAGACCTGGGGCAAACTACAATGAGCAGTTCTTC. This encodes CATSRPGANYNEQFF. Full variable domain (rest looked up from reference TRBV15 and TRBJ2-1): DAMVIQNPRYQVTQFGKPVTLSCSQTLNHNVMYWYQQKSSQAPKLLFHYYDKDFNNEADTPDNFQSRRPNTSFCFLDIRSPGLGDTAMYLCATSRPGANYNEQFFGPGTRLTVL.

The V gene is TRBV13, the J gene TRBJ2-1; either TRBD1 or TRBD2 may supply D (5 bases each). There are 17 residues in the CDR3. Germline CDR1 reads PRHDT; CDR2 reads FYEKMQ (reference sequence). V was shortened by 5 bases and J by 0 bases, with 17 bases between the two germline ends. The CDR3 DNA sequence: TGTGCCAGCAGCGCCCGGGACGGCCTGAGCTCCTACAATGAGCAGTTCTTC. The encoded protein is CASSARDGLSSYNEQFF.

The chain employs TRBV7-2 and TRBJ1-3, with no clear D. The germline gives CDR1 SGHTA, CDR2 FQGNSA. V lost 11 bases and J 0 bases, leaving 8 bases between the germline ends. The CDR3 runs to 12 residues. The CDR3 sequence is CAGSSSGNTIYF. CDR3 bases: TGTGCCGGAAGTAGCTCTGGAAACACCATATATTTT.

CDR3 amino acids: CASSLTGNTGELFF. The CDR3 nucleotides are TGTGCCAGCAGCTTAACGGGAAACACCGGGGAGCTGTTTTTT. The V and J genes are TRBV11-2 and TRBJ2-2; TRBD2 might be the D (5 bases). V was pared by 2 bases and J by 2 bases, with 6 bases between. CDR1 SGHAT and CDR2 FQNNGV come from the germline V gene. This CDR3 has 14 residues.

The genes are TRBV11-2 and TRBJ2-2; TRBD1 is a possible D gene (6 bases). The CDR3 is 16 residues long. In germline, CDR1 is SGHAT, CDR2 FQNNGV. The germline V and J ends were trimmed by 5 bases and 6 bases, with 19 bases remaining between them. The CDR3 loop is CASSRPGAQFSGELFF. In nucleotides, the CDR3 is TGTGCCAGCAGCCGCCCAGGGGCCCAATTTTCCGGGGAGCTGTTTTTT.

The rearrangement joins TRBV6-2 or TRBV6-3 to TRBJ1-4; no reliable D call. The CDR3 runs 16 residues. Germline CDR1 and CDR2: MNHEY and SVGEGT. The V gene lost 5 bases and the J gene lost 3 bases, with 16 bases spanning the gap. CDR3 in amino acids: CASSPIWDSANEKLFF. The CDR3 region has the DNA TGTGCCAGCAGTCCAATATGGGATTCAGCTAATGAAAAACTGTTTTTT.

The J gene is TRBJ1-6, the V gene TRBV5-1, with D possibly TRBD1 on 6 matching bases. Germline-derived CDR1 and CDR2 are SGHRS and YFSETQ. This CDR3 contains 15 residues. The ends were cut back, 0 bases at V and 9 bases at J, with 13 bases in the middle. This chain's CDR3 is CASSLAQGGGSPLHF. In DNA form, the CDR3 reads TGCGCCAGCAGCTTGGCACAGGGTGGAGGTTCACCCCTCCACTTT.

The DNA for the CDR3 is TGTGCCAGCAGTCGCGGACAGGGGAAAAGGAACACTGAAGCTTTCTTT. It yields the protein CASSRGQGKRNTEAFF. The chain recombines TRBV28 with TRBJ1-1; 9 bases are shared with TRBD1. Trimming cost V 5 bases and J 1 base; bases outside gene matches: 8. Germline V gene lookup returns CDR1 MDHEN and CDR2 SYDVKM. The CDR3 runs 16 residues.

The chain uses TRBV5-1 and TRBJ2-2, with 7 bases lining up with TRBD1. The germline gives CDR1 SGHRS, CDR2 YFSETQ. The CDR3 runs 15 residues. Trimming took 4 bases from V and 2 from J; bases not matched to a gene: 5. The CDR3 sequence: CASSLQGVNTGELFF. The CDR3 DNA reads as TGCGCCAGCAGCCTTCAGGGGGTAAACACCGGGGAGCTGTTTTTT.

V is TRBV2 and J is TRBJ1-5; 11 bases line up with TRBD1. CDR3 length equals 14 residues. Germline loops: CDR1 SNHLY, CDR2 FYNNEI. With V trimmed by 8 bases and J by 6 bases, 6 bases remained unmatched. CDR3 bases: TGTGCCAGCGACGGGACAGGGGGAAGTCAGCCCCAGCATTTT. This sequence encodes CASDGTGGSQPQHF.